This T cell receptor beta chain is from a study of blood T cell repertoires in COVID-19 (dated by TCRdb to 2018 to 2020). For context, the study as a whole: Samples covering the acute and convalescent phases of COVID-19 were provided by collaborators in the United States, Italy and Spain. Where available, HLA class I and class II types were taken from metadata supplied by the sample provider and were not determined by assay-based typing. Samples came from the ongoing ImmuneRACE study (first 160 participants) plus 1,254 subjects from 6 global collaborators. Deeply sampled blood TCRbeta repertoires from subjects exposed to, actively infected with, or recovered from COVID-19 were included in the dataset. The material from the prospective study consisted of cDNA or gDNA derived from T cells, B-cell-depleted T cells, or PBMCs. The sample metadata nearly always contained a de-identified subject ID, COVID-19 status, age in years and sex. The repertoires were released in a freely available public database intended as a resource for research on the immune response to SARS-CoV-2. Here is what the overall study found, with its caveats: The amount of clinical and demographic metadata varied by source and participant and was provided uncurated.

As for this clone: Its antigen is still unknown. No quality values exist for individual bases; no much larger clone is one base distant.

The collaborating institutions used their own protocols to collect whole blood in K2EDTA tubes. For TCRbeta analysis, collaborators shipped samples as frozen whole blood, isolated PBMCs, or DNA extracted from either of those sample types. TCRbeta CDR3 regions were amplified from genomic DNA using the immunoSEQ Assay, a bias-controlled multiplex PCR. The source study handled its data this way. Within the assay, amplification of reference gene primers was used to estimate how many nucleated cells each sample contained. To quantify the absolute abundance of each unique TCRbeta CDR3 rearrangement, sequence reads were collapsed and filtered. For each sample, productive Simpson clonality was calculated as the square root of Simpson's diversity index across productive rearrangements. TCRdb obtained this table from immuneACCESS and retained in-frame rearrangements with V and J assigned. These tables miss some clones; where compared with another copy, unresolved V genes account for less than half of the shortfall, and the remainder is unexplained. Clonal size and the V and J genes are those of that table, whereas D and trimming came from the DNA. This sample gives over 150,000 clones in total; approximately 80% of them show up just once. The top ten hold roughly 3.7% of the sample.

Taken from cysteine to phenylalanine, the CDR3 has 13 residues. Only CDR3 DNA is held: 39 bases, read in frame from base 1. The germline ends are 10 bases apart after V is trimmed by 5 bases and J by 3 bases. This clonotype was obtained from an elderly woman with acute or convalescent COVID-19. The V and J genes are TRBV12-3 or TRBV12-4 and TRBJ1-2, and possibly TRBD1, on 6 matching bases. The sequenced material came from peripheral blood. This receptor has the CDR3 CASSPQGYYGYTF. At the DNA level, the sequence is TGTGCCAGCAGTCCACAGGGTTACTATGGCTACACCTTC.